The 7 T cell receptor beta chains reported below all come from one sample, sequenced in a study of cytomegalovirus exposure and HLA in healthy donors. Vbeta (60) and Jbeta (13) primers were used in the PCR. Assay used: immunoSEQ multiplex PCR; TCRdb lists only in-frame clones, some missing. Among 150,000 to 170,000 clones listed, roughly 74% were seen once. The sample was PBMCs. These receptors were taken from a man between 18 and 29 years old in good health and CMV-seronegative.

The chain recombines TRBV5-6 with TRBJ1-1; D not resolved. The germline CDR1 and CDR2 sequences are SGHDT and YYEEEE. V shed 0 bases and J shed 3 bases, with 6 bases lying between them. This CDR3 is 13 amino acids long. DNA for the CDR3: TGTGCCAGCAGCTTGGGCACATACACTGAAGCTTTCTTT. Translation: CASSLGTYTEAFF.

This chain connects TRBV7-8 to TRBJ1-2, with D tentatively TRBD1 (5 bases). Trimming left V 3 bases short and J 4 bases short, with 18 bases between. The CDR3 has 16 residues. Germline lookup yields CDR1 SGHVS and CDR2 FQNEAQ. The CDR3 region is CASSLGEGSHIYGYTF. The CDR3 DNA follows: TGTGCCAGCAGCTTGGGGGAGGGCAGTCACATCTATGGCTACACCTTC.

The J gene is TRBJ2-7, the V gene TRBV6-1; D perhaps matches TRBD1 (5 bases). The V end was cut by 6 bases, the J end by 0 bases, with 12 bases between. CDR3 length: 14 residues. Germline CDR1 and CDR2: MNHNS and SASEGT. CDR3 region: CASSLSTVSYEQYV. Here the CDR3 DNA reads TGTGCCAGCAGCCTTTCGACAGTCTCCTACGAGCAGTACGTC.

This chain connects TRBV5-6 to TRBJ1-1, with D tentatively TRBD1 (5 bases). CDR1 and CDR2 from the germline V gene are SGHDT and YYEEEE. The CDR3 loop spans 14 amino acids. V shed 0 bases and J shed 2 bases, with 8 bases lying between them. CDR3 loop: CASSLGTFNTEAFF. The CDR3 DNA reads TGTGCCAGCAGCTTGGGGACATTCAACACTGAAGCTTTCTTT.

The chain joins TRBV5-1 to TRBJ2-1; TRBD1 agrees at 7 bases. The CDR3 is 13 residues long. Germline CDR1 and CDR2: SGHRS and YFSETQ. Germline trimming cut 3 bases from V and 4 bases from J; bases unmatched to any gene: 1. This CDR3 is CASSSDRYNEQFF. Here the CDR3 DNA reads TGCGCCAGCAGCTCGGACAGGTACAATGAGCAGTTCTTC. The full variable domain, its missing parts supplied by reference TRBV5-1 and TRBJ2-1, is KAGVTQTPRYLIKTRGQQVTLSCSPISGHRSVSWYQQTPGQGLQFLFEYFSETQRNKGNFPGRFSGRQFSNSRSEMNVSTLELGDSALYLCASSSDRYNEQFFGPGTRLTVL.

This clone was seen only a few times. The chain carries TRBV19 and TRBJ1-1; 7 bases fit TRBD1. V was pared by 5 bases and J by 4 bases, with 7 bases of the junction left unmatched. The CDR3 is 14 residues long. Germline V CDR1 and CDR2: LNHDA, SQIVND (reference sequence). DNA of the CDR3: TGTGCCAGTAGTTCAAAGACAGGGTTCACTGAAGCTTTCTTT. This translates into CASSSKTGFTEAFF.

This clone was observed a few times. The chain links TRBV18 to TRBJ1-6; D remains ambiguous. CDR1 and CDR2 (germline): KGHSH, LQKENI. CDR3 length: 16 amino acids. V was cut by 1 base and J by 8 bases, with 15 bases left in between. CDR3: CASSPLEAARDSPLHF. CDR3 nucleotides: TGTGCCAGCTCACCACTCGAGGCAGCTCGGGATTCACCCCTCCACTTT. The full variable domain, rest sourced from reference TRBV18 and TRBJ1-6, is NAGVMQNPRHLVRRRGQEARLRCSPMKGHSHVYWYRQLPEEGLKFMVYLQKENIIDESGMPKERFSAEFPKEGPSILRIQQVVRGDSAAYFCASSPLEAARDSPLHFGNGTRLTVT.